This T cell receptor beta chain was recorded in a study of vaccination and CD4 T cells after COVID-19. Study-level information: Timing of post-vaccine sample collection was a median 72 days after dose two, with a range of 14 to 241. Control cultures, each given a CEFX pool, an HIV-1 Nef pool, or no peptide, were included.

The treatment is: roughly nine-day PBMC culture with coronavirus spike peptide pools or control peptides (ViraFEST assay). Findings and limits, study-wide: Vaccine-specific clones in convalescent patients were spike mono-reactive in 304 of 307 cases.

The V end was cut by 4 bases, the J end by 6 bases, with 12 bases between. CDR1 is DFQATT, CDR2 SNEGSKA, per germline (reference sequence). The CDR3 consists of 12 residues. Cultured CD4+ T cell DNA underwent sequencing with the Oncomine TCR Beta short-read assay. The template was genomic DNA from cultured CD4+ T cells. TCRdb independently ran MiXCR on the PCR reads; one entry per CDR3 protein. The table includes fewer than 15,000 distinct CDR3 sequences, approximately 58% detected once. Notes on this clonotype: The antigen is undetermined.

This sequence joins TRBV20-1 and TRBJ1-2; the D is unclear. The source was CD4+ T cells from blood, cultured in vitro, collected before SARS-CoV-2 vaccination. The receptor was derived from a human donor who had recovered from COVID-19. The CDR3 spells CSATGSDNGYTF. The CDR3 region has the DNA TGCAGTGCTACCGGGAGTGACAATGGCTACACCTTC.